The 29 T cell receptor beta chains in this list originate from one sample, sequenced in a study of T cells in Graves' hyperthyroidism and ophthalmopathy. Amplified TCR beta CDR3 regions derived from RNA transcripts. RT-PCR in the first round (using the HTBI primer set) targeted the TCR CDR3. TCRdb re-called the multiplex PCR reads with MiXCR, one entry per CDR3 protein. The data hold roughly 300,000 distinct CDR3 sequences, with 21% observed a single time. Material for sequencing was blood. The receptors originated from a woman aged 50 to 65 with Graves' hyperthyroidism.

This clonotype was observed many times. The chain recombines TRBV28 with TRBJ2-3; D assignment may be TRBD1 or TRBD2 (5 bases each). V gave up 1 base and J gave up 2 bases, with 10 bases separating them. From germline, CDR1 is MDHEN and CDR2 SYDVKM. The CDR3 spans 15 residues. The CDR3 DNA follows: TGTGCCAGCAGTTTATTGAGGGGACCCACAGATACGCAGTATTTT. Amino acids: CASSLLRGPTDTQYF.

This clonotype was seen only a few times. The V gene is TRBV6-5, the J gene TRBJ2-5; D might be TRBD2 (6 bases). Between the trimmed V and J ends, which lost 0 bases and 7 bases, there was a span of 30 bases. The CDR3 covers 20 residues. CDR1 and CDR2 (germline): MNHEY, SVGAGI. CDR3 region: CASSYSLNSVRGLSKGTQYF. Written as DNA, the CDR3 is TGTGCCAGCAGTTACTCGCTCAACTCTGTTCGGGGACTCTCAAAGGGGACCCAGTACTTC.

The CDR3 bases are TGTGCCAGCAGCCGGGACAGGGCAGAAGTTGGCTACACCTTC. It codes for CASSRDRAEVGYTF. This chain uses TRBV7-3 with TRBJ1-2; 9 nucleotides align to TRBD1. Germline CDR1 reads SGHTA; CDR2 reads FQGTGA. This CDR3 has 14 residues. J was trimmed by 7 bases and V by 5 bases; bases with no gene match: 8.

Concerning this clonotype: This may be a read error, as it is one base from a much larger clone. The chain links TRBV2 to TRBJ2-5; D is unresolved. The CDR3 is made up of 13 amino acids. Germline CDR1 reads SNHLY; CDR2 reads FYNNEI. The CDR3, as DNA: TGTGCCAGGAGTGCAGAGTACCAAGAGACCCAGTACTTC. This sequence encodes CARSAEYQETQYF.

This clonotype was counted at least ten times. CDR3 nucleotides: TGCGCCAGCAGCCTACCCGACACGTGGACCGGGGAGCTGTTTTTT. Residues: CASSLPDTWTGELFF. J is TRBJ2-2 and V is TRBV5-1; D ambiguous. V was pared by 4 bases and J by 5 bases, with 15 bases between. The V gene's germline CDR1 is SGHRS and CDR2 YFSETQ. The CDR3 sequence is 15 residues long. The complete variable domain, with remaining parts taken from reference TRBV5-1 and TRBJ2-2, reads KAGVTQTPRYLIKTRGQQVTLSCSPISGHRSVSWYQQTPGQGLQFLFEYFSETQRNKGNFPGRFSGRQFSNSRSEMNVSTLELGDSALYLCASSLPDTWTGELFFGEGSRLTVL.

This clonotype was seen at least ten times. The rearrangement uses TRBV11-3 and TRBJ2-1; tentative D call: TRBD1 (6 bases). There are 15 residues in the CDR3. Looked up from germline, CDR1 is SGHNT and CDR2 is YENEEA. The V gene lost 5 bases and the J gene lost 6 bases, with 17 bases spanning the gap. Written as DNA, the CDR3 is TGTGCCAGCAGCCTATCTACAGGGCCGGGCAATGAGCAGTTCTTC. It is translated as CASSLSTGPGNEQFF.

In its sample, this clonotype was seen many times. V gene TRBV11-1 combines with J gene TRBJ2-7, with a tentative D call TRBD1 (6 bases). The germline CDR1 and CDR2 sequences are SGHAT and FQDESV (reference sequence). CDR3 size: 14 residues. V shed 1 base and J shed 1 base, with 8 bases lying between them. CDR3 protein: CASSLVTGSYEQYF. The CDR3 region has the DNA TGTGCCAGCAGCTTAGTGACAGGTTCCTACGAGCAGTACTTC.

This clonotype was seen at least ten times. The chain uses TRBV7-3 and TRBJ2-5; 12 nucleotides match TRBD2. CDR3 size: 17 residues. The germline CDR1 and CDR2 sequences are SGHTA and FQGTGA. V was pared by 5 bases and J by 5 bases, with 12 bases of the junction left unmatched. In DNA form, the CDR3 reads TGTGCCAGCAGCCCCTATCACCTAGCGGGAGGGACGGAGACCCAGTACTTC. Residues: CASSPYHLAGGTETQYF.

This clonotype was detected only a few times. Here the CDR3 DNA reads TGTGCCAGCAGAGGGACAGGGACGCACTACGAGCAGTACTTC. Residues: CASRGTGTHYEQYF. J is TRBJ2-7 and V is TRBV2; 9 bases are shared with TRBD1. V was clipped by 6 bases and J by 3 bases; unmatched bases: 6. This CDR3 has 14 amino acids. From germline, CDR1 is SNHLY and CDR2 FYNNEI.

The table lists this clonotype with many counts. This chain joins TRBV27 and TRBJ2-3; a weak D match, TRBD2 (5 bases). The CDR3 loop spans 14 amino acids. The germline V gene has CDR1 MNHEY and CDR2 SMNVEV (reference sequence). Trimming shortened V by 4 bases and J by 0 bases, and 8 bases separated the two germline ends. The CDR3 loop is CASSSGYSTDTQYF. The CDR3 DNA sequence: TGTGCCAGCAGTTCGGGATACAGCACAGATACGCAGTATTTT.

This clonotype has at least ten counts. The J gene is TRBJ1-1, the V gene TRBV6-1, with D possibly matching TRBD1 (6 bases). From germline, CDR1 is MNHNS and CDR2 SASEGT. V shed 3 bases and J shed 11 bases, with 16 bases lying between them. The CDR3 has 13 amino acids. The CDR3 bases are TGTGCCAGCAGTGACGCGGGGGCGACGGTGGCTTTCTTT. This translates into CASSDAGATVAFF.

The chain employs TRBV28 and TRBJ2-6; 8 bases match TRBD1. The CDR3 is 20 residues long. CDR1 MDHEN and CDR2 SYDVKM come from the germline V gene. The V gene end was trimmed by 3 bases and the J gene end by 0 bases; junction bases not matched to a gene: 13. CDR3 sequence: CASSFTTGGTRISGANVLTF. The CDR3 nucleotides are TGTGCCAGCAGTTTTACAACAGGGGGGACTCGGATCTCTGGGGCCAACGTCCTGACTTTC.

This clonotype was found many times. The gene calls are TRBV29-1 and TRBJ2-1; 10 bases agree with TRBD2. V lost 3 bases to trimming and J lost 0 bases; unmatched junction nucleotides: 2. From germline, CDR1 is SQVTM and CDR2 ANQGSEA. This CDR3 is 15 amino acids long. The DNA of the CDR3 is TGCAGCGTTGACTCTAGCGGGAGCTCCTACAATGAGCAGTTCTTC. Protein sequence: CSVDSSGSSYNEQFF.

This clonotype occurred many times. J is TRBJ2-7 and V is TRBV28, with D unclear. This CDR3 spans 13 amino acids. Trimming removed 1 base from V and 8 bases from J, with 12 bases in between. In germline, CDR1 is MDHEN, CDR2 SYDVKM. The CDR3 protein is CASSLLGAEKQYF. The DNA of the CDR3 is TGTGCCAGCAGTTTATTAGGCGCCGAAAAGCAGTACTTC.

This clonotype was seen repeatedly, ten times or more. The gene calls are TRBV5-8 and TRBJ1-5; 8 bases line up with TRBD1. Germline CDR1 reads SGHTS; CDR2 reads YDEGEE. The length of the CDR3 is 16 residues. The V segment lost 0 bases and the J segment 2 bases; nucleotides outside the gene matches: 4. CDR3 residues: CASSLGQGAGNQPQHF. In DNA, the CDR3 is TGTGCCAGCAGCTTGGGGCAGGGGGCAGGCAATCAGCCCCAGCATTTT.

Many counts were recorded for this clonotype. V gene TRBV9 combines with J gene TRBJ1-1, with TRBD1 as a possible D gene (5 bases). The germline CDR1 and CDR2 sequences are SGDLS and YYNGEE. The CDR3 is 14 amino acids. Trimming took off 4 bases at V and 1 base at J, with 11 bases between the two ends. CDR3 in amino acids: CASSLITGNTEAFF. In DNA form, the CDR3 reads TGTGCCAGCAGCCTCATTACAGGGAACACTGAAGCTTTCTTT. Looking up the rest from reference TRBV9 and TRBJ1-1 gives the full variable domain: DSGVTQTPKHLITATGQRVTLRCSPRSGDLSVYWYQQSLDQGLQFLIQYYNGEERAKGNILERFSAQQFPDLHSELNLSSLELGDSALYFCASSLITGNTEAFFGQGTRLTVV.

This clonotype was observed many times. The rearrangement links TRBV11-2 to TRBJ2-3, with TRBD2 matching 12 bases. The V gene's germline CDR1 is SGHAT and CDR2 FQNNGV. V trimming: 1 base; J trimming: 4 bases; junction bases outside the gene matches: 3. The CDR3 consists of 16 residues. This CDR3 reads CASSLGASGRADTQYF. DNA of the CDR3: TGTGCCAGCAGCTTAGGGGCTAGCGGGAGGGCAGATACGCAGTATTTT. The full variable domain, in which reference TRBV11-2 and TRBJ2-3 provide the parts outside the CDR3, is EAGVAQSPRYKIIEKRQSVAFWCNPISGHATLYWYQQILGQGPKLLIQFQNNGVVDDSQLPKDRFSAERLKGVDSTLKIQPAKLEDSAVYLCASSLGASGRADTQYFGPGTRLTVL.

The CDR3, as DNA: TGTGCCAGCAGCTTGGACAGGCTCGGGGGGGAGCAGTACTTC. Its translation: CASSLDRLGGEQYF. The chain couples TRBV5-4 to TRBJ2-7, with 7 positions matching TRBD2. This CDR3 is built from 14 residues. The germline gives CDR1 SGHNT, CDR2 YYREEE (reference sequence). The J segment lost 7 bases and the V segment lost 0 bases, leaving 7 bases of the junction unmatched. Based on the CDR3 plus reference TRBV5-4 and TRBJ2-7, the full variable domain is ETGVTQSPTHLIKTRGQQVTLRCSSQSGHNTVSWYQQALGQGPQFIFQYYREEENGRGNFPPRFSGLQFPNYSSELNVNALELDDSALYLCASSLDRLGGEQYFGPGTRLTVT.

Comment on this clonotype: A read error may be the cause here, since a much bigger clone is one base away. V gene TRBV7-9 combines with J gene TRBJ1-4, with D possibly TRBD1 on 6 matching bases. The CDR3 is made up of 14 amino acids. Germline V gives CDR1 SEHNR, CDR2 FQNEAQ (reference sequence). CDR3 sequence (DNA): TGTGCCAGCAGCTTGGGGGCAACTAATGAAAAACTGTCTTTT. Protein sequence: CASSLGATNEKLSF.

CDR3 amino acids: CSARTDRGNSPLHF. The DNA of the CDR3 is TGCAGTGCTAGGACCGACAGGGGTAATTCACCCCTCCACTTT. The J gene is TRBJ1-6, the V gene TRBV20-1; 8 bases fit TRBD1. V shed 3 bases and J 6 bases; nucleotides not matched to a gene: 4. CDR1 and CDR2 from the germline V gene are DFQATT and SNEGSKA (reference sequence). The CDR3 extends over 14 amino acids.

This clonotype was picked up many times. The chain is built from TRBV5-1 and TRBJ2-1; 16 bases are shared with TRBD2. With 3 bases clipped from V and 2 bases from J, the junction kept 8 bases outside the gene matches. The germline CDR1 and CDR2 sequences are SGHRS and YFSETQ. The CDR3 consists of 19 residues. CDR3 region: CASSSGLAGGGVAYNEQFF. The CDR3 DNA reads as TGCGCCAGCAGCTCGGGACTAGCGGGAGGGGGGGTGGCCTACAATGAGCAGTTCTTC.

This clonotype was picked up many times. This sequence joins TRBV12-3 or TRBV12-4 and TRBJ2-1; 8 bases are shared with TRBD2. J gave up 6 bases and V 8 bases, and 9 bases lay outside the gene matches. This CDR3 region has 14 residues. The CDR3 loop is CASRTSGLVNEQFF. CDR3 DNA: TGTGCCAGCCGCACATCGGGACTAGTCAATGAGCAGTTCTTC.

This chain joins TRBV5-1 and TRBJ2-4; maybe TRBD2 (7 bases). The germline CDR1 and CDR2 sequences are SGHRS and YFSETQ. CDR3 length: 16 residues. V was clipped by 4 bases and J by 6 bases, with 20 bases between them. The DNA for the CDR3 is TGCGCCAGCAGCGGAGGTCGGGGCGGGGGCCCAAACATTCAGTACTTC. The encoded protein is CASSGGRGGGPNIQYF.

In DNA form, the CDR3 reads TGTGCCAGCAGTGTTAGCGGCATTTCCTACGAGCAGTACTTC. Amino acid sequence: CASSVSGISYEQYF. The chain recombines TRBV2 with TRBJ2-7; TRBD2 might be the D (6 bases). This CDR3 contains 14 residues. V was cut by 4 bases and J by 1 base, with 11 bases left in between. Germline V CDR1 and CDR2: SNHLY, FYNNEI.

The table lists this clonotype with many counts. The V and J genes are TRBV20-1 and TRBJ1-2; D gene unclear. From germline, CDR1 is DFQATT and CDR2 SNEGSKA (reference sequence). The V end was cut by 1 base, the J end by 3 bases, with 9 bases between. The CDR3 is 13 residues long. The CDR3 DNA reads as TGCAGTGCTAGAGTTGGAGAGGACTATGGCTACACCTTC. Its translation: CSARVGEDYGYTF.

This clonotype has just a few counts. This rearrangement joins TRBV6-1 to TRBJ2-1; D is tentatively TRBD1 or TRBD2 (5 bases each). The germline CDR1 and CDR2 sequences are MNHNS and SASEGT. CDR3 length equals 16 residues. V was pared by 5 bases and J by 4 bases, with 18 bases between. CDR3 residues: CASSSPDPGRYNEQFF. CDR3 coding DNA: TGTGCCAGCAGTTCTCCCGATCCGGGACGGTACAATGAGCAGTTCTTC.

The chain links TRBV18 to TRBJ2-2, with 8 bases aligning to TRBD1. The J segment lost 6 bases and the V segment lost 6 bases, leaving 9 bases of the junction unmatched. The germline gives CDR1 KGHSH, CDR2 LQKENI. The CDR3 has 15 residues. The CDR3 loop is CASSHDRDRSGELFF. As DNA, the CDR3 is TGTGCCAGCTCCCACGACAGGGACAGGTCCGGGGAGCTGTTTTTT.

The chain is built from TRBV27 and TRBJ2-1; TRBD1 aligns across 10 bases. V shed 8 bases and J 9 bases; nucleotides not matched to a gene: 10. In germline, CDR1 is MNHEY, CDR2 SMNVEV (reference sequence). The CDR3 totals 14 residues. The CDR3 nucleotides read TGTGCCAGCGTCAGTCGACAGGGGGCGGGTGAGCAGTTCTTC. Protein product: CASVSRQGAGEQFF.

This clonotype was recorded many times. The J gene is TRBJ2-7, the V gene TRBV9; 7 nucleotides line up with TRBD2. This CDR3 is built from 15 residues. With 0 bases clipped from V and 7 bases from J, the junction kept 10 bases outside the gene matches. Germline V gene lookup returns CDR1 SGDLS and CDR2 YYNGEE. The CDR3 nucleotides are TGTGCCAGCAGCGTAGGTTACGCGGGAGTTGAAGAGCAGTACTTC. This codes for CASSVGYAGVEEQYF. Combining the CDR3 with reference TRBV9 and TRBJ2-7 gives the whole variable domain DSGVTQTPKHLITATGQRVTLRCSPRSGDLSVYWYQQSLDQGLQFLIQYYNGEERAKGNILERFSAQQFPDLHSELNLSSLELGDSALYFCASSVGYAGVEEQYFGPGTRLTVT.